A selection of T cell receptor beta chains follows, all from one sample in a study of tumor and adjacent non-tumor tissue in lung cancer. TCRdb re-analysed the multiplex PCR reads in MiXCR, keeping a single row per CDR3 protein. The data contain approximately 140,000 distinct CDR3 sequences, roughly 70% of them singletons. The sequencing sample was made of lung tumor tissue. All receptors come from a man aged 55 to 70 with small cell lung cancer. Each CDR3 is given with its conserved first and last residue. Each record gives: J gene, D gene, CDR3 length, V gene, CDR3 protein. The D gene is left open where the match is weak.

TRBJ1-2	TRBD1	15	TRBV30	CAWSVQGRINYGYTF
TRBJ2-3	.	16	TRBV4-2	CVSSPDEGPSRVTQYF
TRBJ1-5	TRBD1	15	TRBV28	CASSLSGQGDQPQHF
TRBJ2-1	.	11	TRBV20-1	CSGGATNEQFF
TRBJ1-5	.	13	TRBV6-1	CASRLTNNQPQHF
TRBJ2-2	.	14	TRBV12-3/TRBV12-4	CASSFGGSTGELFF
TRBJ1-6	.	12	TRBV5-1	CASSFGDSPLHF
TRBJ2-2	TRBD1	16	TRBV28	CARSSPGGAGTRELFF
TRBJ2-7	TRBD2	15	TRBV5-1	CASSESGMAPYEQYF
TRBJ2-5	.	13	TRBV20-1	CSARVGGQETQYF
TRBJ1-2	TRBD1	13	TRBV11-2	CASRLPQGSGYTF
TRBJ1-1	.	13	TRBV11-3	CASSLERGTEAIF
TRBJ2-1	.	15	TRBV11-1	CASSLLANRYDKQFF
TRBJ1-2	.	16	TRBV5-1	CASSSDPGSVNYGYTF
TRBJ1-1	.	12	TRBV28	CAAFDSVTEAFF
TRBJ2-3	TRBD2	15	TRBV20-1	CSVRLWGLAGNMQYF
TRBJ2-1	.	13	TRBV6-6	CASSYGIYNEQFF
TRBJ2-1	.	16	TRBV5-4	CASSRAGTGSYNEQFF
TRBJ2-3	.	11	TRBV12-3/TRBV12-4	CVSKGTDMQYF
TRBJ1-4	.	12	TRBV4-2	CASSQGMERLFF
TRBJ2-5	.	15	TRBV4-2	CASSQDASLRETQYF
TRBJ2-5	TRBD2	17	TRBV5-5	CASSSPGIAGVGETQYF
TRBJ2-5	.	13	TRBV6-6	CASSRGEQETQYF
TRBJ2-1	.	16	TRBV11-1	CASNFVGVRDRGEQFF
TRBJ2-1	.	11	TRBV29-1	CSVGLSDEQFF
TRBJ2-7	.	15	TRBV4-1	CASSPWGAADWEQYF
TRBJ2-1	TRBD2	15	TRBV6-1	CASNELAGGMNEQFF
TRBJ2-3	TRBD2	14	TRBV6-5	CASSSSGSRDMQYF
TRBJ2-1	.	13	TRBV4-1	CAISQARRAEQFF
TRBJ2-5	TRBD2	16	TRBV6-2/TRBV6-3	CASSQGLTGEGETQYF
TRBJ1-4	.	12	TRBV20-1	CSASSREEKLFF
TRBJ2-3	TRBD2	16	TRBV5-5	CASSFTGTSFTDTQYF
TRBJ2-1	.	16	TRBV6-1	CASSEWSVSSYNEQFF
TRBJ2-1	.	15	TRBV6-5	CASSYGRHAFNEQFF
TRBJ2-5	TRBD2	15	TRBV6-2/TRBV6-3	CARSLAGGIEETQYF
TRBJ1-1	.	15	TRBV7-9	CASSGGGEGNTEAFF
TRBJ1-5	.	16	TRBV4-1	CASSQDPDGPHQPQHF
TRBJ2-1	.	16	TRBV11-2	CASSLGLGGAYSEQFF
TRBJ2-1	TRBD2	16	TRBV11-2	CTSSREGSRALYEQFF
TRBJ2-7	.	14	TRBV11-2	CASNLDLGLYEQYF
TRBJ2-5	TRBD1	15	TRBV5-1	CASSTQGDRGETQYF
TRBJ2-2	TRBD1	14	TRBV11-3	CASTLDRDTGELFF
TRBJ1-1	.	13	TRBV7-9	CASSFQCNNEAFF
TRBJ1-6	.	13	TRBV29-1	CSVALDFNPPLHF